This TCR beta chain was retrieved from a study of Ad26.COV2.S vaccination and SARS-CoV-2 variants. As to treatment: some 20 received Ad26.COV2.S at low or high dose, single or two shots; roughly 5 received placebo; per-sample allocation not given. Collection of samples fell on day 63 after the first vaccine or placebo injection. Spike of the Wuhan-strain SARS-CoV-2 was expressed by an Ad26 vector, which formed the vaccine. Findings of the study overall: Breadth and depth estimates from TCRs may understate total T cell responses. Spike-specific TCR breadth in vaccine recipients exceeded that seen in placebo recipients.

The assay was immunoSEQ multiplex PCR, and TCRdb's table has in-frame clones only and misses some. The sample yields 400,000 to 450,000 clones, approximately 92% seen once. Germline CDR1 MNHEY, CDR2 SMNVEV (reference sequence). Between the trimmed V and J ends, which lost 5 bases and 3 bases, there was a span of 11 bases. The CDR3 runs 15 residues. Notes on this clone: The antigen remains undetermined.

This specimen was peripheral blood, taken in a trial of Ad26.COV2.S vaccine versus placebo. The rearrangement uses TRBV27 and TRBJ1-6; a possible D gene is TRBD1 (6 bases). This TCR derives from a person between 18 and 65 years old who received the Ad26.COV2.S COVID-19 vaccine or a placebo. The CDR3: CASSPSGHYNSPLHF. CDR3 nucleotide sequence: TGTGCCAGCAGTCCTTCGGGACACTATAATTCACCCCTCCACTTT.